The 28 T cell receptor beta chains in this list originate from one sample, sequenced in a study of cytomegalovirus exposure and HLA in healthy donors. The PCR employed 60 Vbeta primers together with 13 Jbeta primers. The method was immunoSEQ multiplex PCR; TCRdb's version includes in-frame clones alone and lacks a portion of them. This sample has some 180,000 clones, with about nine tenths found just once. The sequenced material came from PBMCs. Every receptor here comes from a boy aged 2-15 years in good health and CMV-seronegative.

This clone was found a few times. The chain has TRBV7-9 and TRBJ1-4; 8 bases match TRBD1. Germline V lookup: CDR1 SEHNR, CDR2 FQNEAQ (reference sequence). The ends lost 5 bases at V and 8 bases at J; junction bases unmatched: 10. The CDR3 is 15 residues long. CDR3 protein: CASSGQDRVGEKLFF. The CDR3 DNA reads as TGTGCCAGCAGCGGCCAGGACAGGGTCGGAGAAAAACTGTTTTTT.

The rearrangement links TRBV6-1 to TRBJ1-3; D possibly corresponds to TRBD1 (5 bases). Germline assignment: CDR1 MNHNS and CDR2 SASEGT. The CDR3 loop spans 17 amino acids. V was clipped by 0 bases and J by 2 bases, with 14 bases between them. The CDR3 is CASSEALRVGPGNTIYF. The CDR3 nucleotides read TGTGCCAGCAGTGAAGCGCTTCGTGTGGGGCCTGGAAACACCATATATTTT.

This chain joins TRBV13 and TRBJ2-7; 9 bases are a match to TRBD1. Per the germline V gene, CDR1 is PRHDT and CDR2 is FYEKMQ (reference sequence). This CDR3 contains 15 residues. V trimming: 4 bases; J trimming: 2 bases; junction bases outside the gene matches: 6. The CDR3 loop is CASSSKGTGTYEQYF. The CDR3 DNA reads TGTGCCAGCAGCTCGAAAGGGACAGGGACCTACGAGCAGTACTTC.

The chain combines TRBV30 with TRBJ1-5; D might be TRBD1 (5 bases). Germline assignment: CDR1 GTSNPN and CDR2 SVGIG (reference sequence). Deletions cut 4 bases from V and 5 bases from J, with 9 bases between. This CDR3 spans 12 amino acids. This CDR3 reads CAWTQGHQPQHF. Written as DNA, the CDR3 is TGTGCCTGGACCCAGGGCCATCAGCCCCAGCATTTT.

V gene TRBV28 combines with J gene TRBJ2-3; the D gene is possibly TRBD2 (5 bases). CDR3 length: 14 residues. The germline V and J ends were trimmed by 5 bases and 4 bases, with 13 bases remaining between them. Germline assignment: CDR1 MDHEN and CDR2 SYDVKM. The CDR3, as DNA: TGTGCCAGCAGTGGGATTTGGACTCCAGATACGCAGTATTTT. Translation gives CASSGIWTPDTQYF.

DNA of the CDR3: TGTGCCAGCAGTTTAATGACAGCTGGCTATAGCAATCAGCCCCAGCATTTT. Translated: CASSLMTAGYSNQPQHF. The chain employs TRBV28 and TRBJ1-5, with D possibly being TRBD1 (5 bases). The germline CDR1 and CDR2 sequences are MDHEN and SYDVKM. This CDR3 is built from 17 residues. Between the trimmed V and J ends, which lost 2 bases and 0 bases, there was a span of 14 bases.

With regard to this clone: A read error may produce the germline difference seen at one junction end. V and J are TRBV7-9 and TRBJ2-5, with 8 positions matching TRBD1. CDR1 SEHNR and CDR2 FQNEAQ come from the germline V gene (reference sequence). The CDR3 has 14 residues. The CDR3 nucleotides read TGTTCCAGCAGCCCTAGGTGGGACAGGAAGACCCAGTACTTC. This translates into CSSSPRWDRKTQYF.

The CDR3 bases are TGTGCCTGGAGTGGACTACAGACACTTATGATCACAGATACGCAGTATTTT. This codes for CAWSGLQTLMITDTQYF. The chain employs TRBV30 and TRBJ2-3; the D gene is possibly TRBD2 (5 bases). V lost 1 base to trimming and J lost 2 bases, with 19 bases between them. Germline CDR1 GTSNPN, CDR2 SVGIG (reference sequence). This CDR3 contains 17 residues.

The chain joins TRBV28 to TRBJ2-1; 9 positions match TRBD1. From germline, CDR1 is MDHEN and CDR2 SYDVKM. The CDR3 has 13 amino acids. The ends lost 5 bases at V and 5 bases at J; junction bases unmatched: 1. This CDR3 is CASSGQGNNEQFF. For the CDR3, the DNA is TGTGCCAGCAGTGGACAGGGGAACAATGAGCAGTTCTTC.

The gene calls are TRBV5-5 and TRBJ1-2, with D perhaps matching TRBD1 (6 bases). This CDR3 region has 14 residues. Trimming cost V 4 bases and J 6 bases, with 16 bases left between them. CDR1 is SGHKS and CDR2 is YYEKEE in the germline V gene (reference sequence). CDR3: CASSPDPDRDGYTF. CDR3 nucleotide sequence: TGTGCCAGCAGCCCAGACCCGGACAGAGATGGCTACACCTTC.

The chain recombines TRBV28 with TRBJ2-5; the D is unclear. CDR3 size: 10 residues. Germline lookup yields CDR1 MDHEN and CDR2 SYDVKM. V lost 7 bases and J lost 4, with 4 bases in between. The CDR3 reads CASTLETQYF. The CDR3 DNA is TGTGCCAGCACCTTAGAGACCCAGTACTTC.

The genes are TRBV6-5 and TRBJ2-7; possible D gene TRBD1, 6 bases. The CDR3 has 13 residues. Per germline, CDR1 MNHEY and CDR2 SVGAGI. The ends were cut back, 7 bases at V and 2 bases at J, with 12 bases in the middle. The CDR3, as DNA: TGTGCCAGCACCAGGACAGAAACCTACGAGCAGTACTTC. It specifies CASTRTETYEQYF.

The J gene is TRBJ1-4, the V gene TRBV6-6, with a weak D call TRBD1 (5 bases). The V end lost 2 bases, the J end lost 4 bases, and 8 bases lay between the germline ends. Germline assignment: CDR1 MNHNY and CDR2 SVGAGI (reference sequence). This CDR3 has 14 residues. The CDR3 bases are TGTGCCAGCAGTTACGGGGGGAGTAATGAAAAACTGTTTTTT. Protein product: CASSYGGSNEKLFF.

This chain connects TRBV29-1 to TRBJ2-1, with TRBD2 identical over 9 bases. This CDR3 is built from 14 residues. The J segment lost 9 bases and the V segment lost 7 bases, leaving 13 bases of the junction unmatched. Germline CDR1 SQVTM, CDR2 ANQGSEA. The CDR3, as DNA: TGCAGCGCGGCCGGGCTTAGCGGGGGTGGTGAGCAGTTCTTC. Protein: CSAAGLSGGGEQFF.

Concerning this clone itself: This CDR3 is also generated by other DNA sequences in the sample. The chain couples TRBV9 to TRBJ2-2, with a possible D match to TRBD1 (6 bases). The V gene's germline CDR1 is SGDLS and CDR2 YYNGEE. The CDR3 runs 13 residues. V shed 0 bases and J shed 6 bases, with 6 bases lying between them. CDR3 amino acids: CASSVEGAGELFF. The CDR3, as DNA: TGTGCCAGCAGCGTAGAGGGGGCCGGGGAGCTGTTTTTT.

This chain links TRBV7-9 with TRBJ2-2; D might be TRBD1 (6 bases). V was cut by 1 base and J by 5 bases, with 11 bases left in between. Germline CDR1 and CDR2: SEHNR and FQNEAQ (reference sequence). The CDR3 has 15 amino acids. CDR3 loop: CASSLDRVRTGELFF. As DNA, the CDR3 is TGTGCCAGCAGCTTAGACAGGGTTCGGACCGGGGAGCTGTTTTTT.

This clone occurred a few times. The chain employs TRBV6-4 and TRBJ2-1; 12 bases match TRBD1. Trimming removed 6 bases from V and 8 bases from J; junction bases left unmatched: 5. CDR1 and CDR2 from the germline V gene are MRHNA and SNTAGT. The CDR3 contains 14 residues. The DNA of the CDR3 is TGTGCCAGCAGCCCGGGACAGGGGGCCGATGAGCAGTTCTTC. Protein sequence: CASSPGQGADEQFF.

The chain is built from TRBV27 and TRBJ1-2; a weak D match, TRBD1 (5 bases). The germline gives CDR1 MNHEY, CDR2 SMNVEV (reference sequence). The CDR3 totals 15 residues. V was trimmed by 2 bases and J by 4 bases, leaving 14 bases between them. The CDR3 sequence: CASSLQGGLGYGYTF. DNA of the CDR3: TGTGCCAGCAGTTTACAGGGTGGGTTGGGCTATGGCTACACCTTC.

This sequence joins TRBV6-5 and TRBJ1-2; D is perhaps TRBD1 (5 bases). Trimming shortened V by 2 bases and J by 8 bases, and 12 bases separated the two germline ends. CDR1 is MNHEY and CDR2 is SVGAGI in the germline V gene. The CDR3 is 13 amino acids. The CDR3 coding sequence is TGTGCCAGCAGTTACGGGGCAGGTTTGGGCTACACCTTC. It specifies CASSYGAGLGYTF.

This clone was picked up one time. This chain links TRBV28 with TRBJ1-1, with D possibly TRBD1 on 5 matching bases. From germline, CDR1 is MDHEN and CDR2 SYDVKM. The CDR3 contains 14 residues. V lost 5 bases to trimming and J lost 4 bases, with 14 bases between them. CDR3 amino acids: CASSGGVWGTEAFF. The CDR3 DNA reads TGTGCCAGCAGTGGGGGGGTCTGGGGCACTGAAGCTTTCTTT.

Only a few counts were recorded for this clone. The rearrangement joins TRBV30 to TRBJ2-7; maybe TRBD2 (5 bases). Germline CDR1 is GTSNPN and CDR2 is SVGIG (reference sequence). The CDR3 runs to 12 residues. Trimming cost V 4 bases and J 2 bases, with 9 bases left between them. The CDR3 DNA sequence: TGTGCCTGGACTAGCAGTCCCTACGAGCAGTACTTC. Translating it yields CAWTSSPYEQYF. Full variable domain (rest looked up from reference TRBV30 and TRBJ2-7): SQTIHQWPATLVQPVGSPLSLECTVEGTSNPNLYWYRQAAGRGLQLLFYSVGIGQISSEVPQNLSASRPQDRQFILSSKKLLLSDSGFYLCAWTSSPYEQYFGPGTRLTVT.

This chain connects TRBV6-1 to TRBJ2-7; D possibly corresponds to TRBD1 (6 bases). CDR3 length equals 11 residues. V was pared by 7 bases and J by 10 bases, with 14 bases between. Germline V gives CDR1 MNHNS, CDR2 SASEGT. The CDR3 region is CASKFTGRQYF. Written as DNA, the CDR3 is TGTGCCAGCAAATTTACAGGGCGACAGTACTTC.

The rearrangement joins TRBV11-2 to TRBJ2-7, with 7 positions matching TRBD2. V gave up 0 bases and J gave up 2 bases; unmatched junction bases: 1. This CDR3 is 14 amino acids long. Germline V CDR1 and CDR2: SGHAT, FQNNGV. This chain's CDR3 is CASSLERGTYEQYF. The CDR3 DNA reads TGTGCCAGCAGCTTAGAGCGGGGGACCTACGAGCAGTACTTC. Combining the CDR3 with reference TRBV11-2 and TRBJ2-7 gives the whole variable domain EAGVAQSPRYKIIEKRQSVAFWCNPISGHATLYWYQQILGQGPKLLIQFQNNGVVDDSQLPKDRFSAERLKGVDSTLKIQPAKLEDSAVYLCASSLERGTYEQYFGPGTRLTVT.

This rearrangement joins TRBV7-2 to TRBJ2-1, with TRBD2 matching over 7 bases. The CDR3 sequence is 17 residues long. J was trimmed by 8 bases and V by 5 bases; bases with no gene match: 18. Germline V gene sequence: CDR1 SGHTA, CDR2 FQGNSA. The CDR3 here is CASSTRPGLRTDYEQFF. The CDR3 nucleotides read TGTGCCAGCAGCACCCGACCGGGACTACGAACGGACTATGAGCAGTTCTTC.

J is TRBJ1-2 and V is TRBV28; D not resolved. The germline gives CDR1 MDHEN, CDR2 SYDVKM. The V end was cut by 3 bases, the J end by 7 bases, with 12 bases between. The CDR3 extends over 13 amino acids. The CDR3: CASSFRGSLGYTF. CDR3 nucleotide sequence: TGTGCCAGCAGTTTTAGAGGTAGCCTTGGCTACACCTTC.

This chain connects TRBV18 to TRBJ1-1; D gene ambiguous. CDR3 size: 16 residues. With 4 bases removed from V and 0 bases from J, the gap between germline ends came to 15 bases. Germline CDR1 and CDR2: KGHSH and LQKENI. CDR3 amino acids: CASSLNPEMMNTEAFF. CDR3 nucleotide sequence: TGTGCCAGCTCACTCAACCCGGAGATGATGAACACTGAAGCTTTCTTT.

V gene TRBV7-9 combines with J gene TRBJ2-3; TRBD2 matches at 7 bases. CDR3 length equals 15 residues. Germline V lookup: CDR1 SEHNR, CDR2 FQNEAQ (reference sequence). The junction had 9 bases not matched to a gene; V was cut back by 3 bases and J by 6 bases. CDR3 residues: CASSFSSGYSDTQYF. CDR3 DNA: TGTGCCAGCAGCTTTTCTAGCGGATATTCCGATACGCAGTATTTT.

V and J are TRBV29-1 and TRBJ1-5; possibly TRBD1 for D (5 bases). This CDR3 is 14 amino acids long. Trimming removed 8 bases at V and 2 bases at J, with 16 bases between. Germline CDR1 and CDR2: SQVTM and ANQGSEA. The CDR3 is CSSLRGGGNQPQHF. The CDR3 DNA follows: TGCAGCTCCCTCCGCGGGGGGGGCAATCAGCCCCAGCATTTT. The full variable domain, completed using reference TRBV29-1 and TRBJ1-5, is SAVISQKPSRDICQRGTSLTIQCQVDSQVTMMFWYRQQPGQSLTLIATANQGSEATYESGFVIDKFPISRPNLTFSTLTVSNMSPEDSSIYLCSSLRGGGNQPQHFGDGTRLSIL.